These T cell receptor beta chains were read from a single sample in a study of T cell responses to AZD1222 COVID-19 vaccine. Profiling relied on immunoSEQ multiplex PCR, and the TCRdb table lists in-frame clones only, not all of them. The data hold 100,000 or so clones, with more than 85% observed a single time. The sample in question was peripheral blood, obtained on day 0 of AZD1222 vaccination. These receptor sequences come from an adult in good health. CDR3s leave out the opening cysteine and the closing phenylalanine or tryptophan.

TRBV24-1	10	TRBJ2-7	ATSDPWGEQY
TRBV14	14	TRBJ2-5	ASSQGSSLAQETQY
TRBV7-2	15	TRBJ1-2	ASSIEAGQGLKEGYT
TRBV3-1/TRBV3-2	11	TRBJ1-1	ASSQDLDTEAF
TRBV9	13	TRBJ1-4	ASSSSGQYNEKLF
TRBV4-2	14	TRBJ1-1	ASSQGSTKMNTEAF
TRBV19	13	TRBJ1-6	ASSPGQAGNSPLH
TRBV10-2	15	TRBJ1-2	ASSESNRNADRYGYT
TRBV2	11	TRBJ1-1	ASSWTEYTEAF
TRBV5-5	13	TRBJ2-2	ASSFLQINTGELF
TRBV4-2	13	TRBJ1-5	ASSQDNRVGQPQH
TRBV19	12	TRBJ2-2	ASSIAVNTGELF
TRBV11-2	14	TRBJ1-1	ASSLVTGLRNTEAF
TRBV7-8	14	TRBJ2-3	ASTLNVAGDTDTQY
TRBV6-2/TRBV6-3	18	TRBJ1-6	ASSYNLLTSASSYNSPLH
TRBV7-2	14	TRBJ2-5	ASSPVGRGAQETQY
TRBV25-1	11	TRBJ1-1	ASSLTTGGEAF
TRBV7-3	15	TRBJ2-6	ASSLRQVYSGANVLT
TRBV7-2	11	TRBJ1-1	ASSFTENTEAF
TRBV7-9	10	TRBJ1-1	ASSFTSPPIH
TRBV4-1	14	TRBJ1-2	ASSQDGGRELWGYT
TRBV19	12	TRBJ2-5	ASSITGEVETQY
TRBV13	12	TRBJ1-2	ASSDRTGNYGYT
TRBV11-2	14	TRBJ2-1	ASSLALLQRSNEQF
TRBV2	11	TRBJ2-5	ASSGGTGETQY
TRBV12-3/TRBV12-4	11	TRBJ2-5	ASTTGGVETQY
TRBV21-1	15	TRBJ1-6	ASSPRDRETYNSPLH
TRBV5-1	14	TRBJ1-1	ASSLRGSTMNTEAF
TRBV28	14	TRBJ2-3	ASSSLTGGIPDTQY
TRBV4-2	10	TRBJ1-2	ASSQELDGYT
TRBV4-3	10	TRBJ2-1	ASSQESGGTF
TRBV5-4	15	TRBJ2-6	ASSFDRGVTGANVLT
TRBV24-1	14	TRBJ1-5	ATSEAGVSSNQPQH
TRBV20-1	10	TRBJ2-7	SASGGPYEQY
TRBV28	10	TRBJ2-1	ASSLGRNEQF